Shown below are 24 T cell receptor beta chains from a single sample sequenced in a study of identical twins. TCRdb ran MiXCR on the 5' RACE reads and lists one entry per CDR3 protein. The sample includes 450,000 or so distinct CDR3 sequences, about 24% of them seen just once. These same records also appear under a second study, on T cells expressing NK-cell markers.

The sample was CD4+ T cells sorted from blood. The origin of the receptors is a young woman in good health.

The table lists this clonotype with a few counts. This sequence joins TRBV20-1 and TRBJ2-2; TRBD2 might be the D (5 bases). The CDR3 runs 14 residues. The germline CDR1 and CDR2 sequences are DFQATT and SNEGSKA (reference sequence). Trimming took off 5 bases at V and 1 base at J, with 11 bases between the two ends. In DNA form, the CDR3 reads TGCAGTGCTTTGACTAACCAGAACACCGGGGAGCTGTTTTTT. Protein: CSALTNQNTGELFF.

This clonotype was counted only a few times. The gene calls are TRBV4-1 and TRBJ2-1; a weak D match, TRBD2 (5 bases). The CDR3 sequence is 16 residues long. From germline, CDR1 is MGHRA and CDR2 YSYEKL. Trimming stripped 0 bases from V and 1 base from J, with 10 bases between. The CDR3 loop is CASSQDMSGSYNEQFF. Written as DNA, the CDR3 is TGCGCCAGCAGCCAAGATATGTCGGGATCCTACAATGAGCAGTTCTTC.

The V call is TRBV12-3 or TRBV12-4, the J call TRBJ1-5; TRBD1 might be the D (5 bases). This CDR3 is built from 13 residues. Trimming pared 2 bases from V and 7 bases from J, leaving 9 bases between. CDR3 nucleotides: TGTGCCAGCAGTTTACAGCGGGGGCAGCCCCAGCATTTT. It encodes CASSLQRGQPQHF.

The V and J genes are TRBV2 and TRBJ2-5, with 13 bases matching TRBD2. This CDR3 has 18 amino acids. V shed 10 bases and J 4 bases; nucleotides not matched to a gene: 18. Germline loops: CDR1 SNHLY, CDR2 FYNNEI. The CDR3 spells CATRHDPGLAGQGETQYF. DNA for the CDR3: TGTGCCACACGCCACGACCCGGGACTAGCGGGGCAGGGAGAGACCCAGTACTTC.

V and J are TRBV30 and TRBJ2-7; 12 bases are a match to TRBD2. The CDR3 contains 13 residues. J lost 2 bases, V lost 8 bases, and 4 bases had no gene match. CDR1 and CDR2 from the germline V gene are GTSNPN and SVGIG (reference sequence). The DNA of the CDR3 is TGTGCCCTAAGGACTAGCGGGGCCTACGAGCAGTACTTC. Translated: CALRTSGAYEQYF.

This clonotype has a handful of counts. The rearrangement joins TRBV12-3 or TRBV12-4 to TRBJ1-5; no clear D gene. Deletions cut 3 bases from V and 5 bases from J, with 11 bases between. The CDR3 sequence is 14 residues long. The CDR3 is CASSFNTAYQPQHF. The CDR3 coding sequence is TGTGCCAGCAGTTTTAATACGGCATATCAGCCCCAGCATTTT.

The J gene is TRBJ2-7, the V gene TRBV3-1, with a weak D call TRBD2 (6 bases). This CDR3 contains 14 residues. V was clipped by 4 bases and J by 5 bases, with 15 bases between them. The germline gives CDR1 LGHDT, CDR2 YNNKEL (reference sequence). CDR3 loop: CASSPRGGADEQYF. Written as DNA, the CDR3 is TGTGCCAGCAGCCCCCGAGGAGGGGCTGACGAGCAGTACTTC.

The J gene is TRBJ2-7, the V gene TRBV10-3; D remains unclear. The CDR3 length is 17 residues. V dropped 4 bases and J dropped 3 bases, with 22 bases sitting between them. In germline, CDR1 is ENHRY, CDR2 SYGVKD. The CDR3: CAISVTPPEQRGYEQYF. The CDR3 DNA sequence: TGTGCCATCAGTGTAACCCCTCCTGAGCAGCGAGGCTACGAGCAGTACTTC.

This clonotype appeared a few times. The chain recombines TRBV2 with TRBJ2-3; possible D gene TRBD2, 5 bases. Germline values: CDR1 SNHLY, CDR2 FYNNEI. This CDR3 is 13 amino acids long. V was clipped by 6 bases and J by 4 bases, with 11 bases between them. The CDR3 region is CASRLVGPDTQYF. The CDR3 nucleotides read TGTGCCAGCAGACTAGTCGGCCCAGATACGCAGTATTTT.

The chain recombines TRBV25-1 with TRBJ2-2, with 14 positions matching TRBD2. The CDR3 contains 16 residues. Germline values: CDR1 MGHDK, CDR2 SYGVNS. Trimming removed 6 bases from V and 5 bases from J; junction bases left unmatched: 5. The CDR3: CASSGTSGSVTGELFF. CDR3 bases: TGTGCCAGCAGCGGGACTAGCGGGAGTGTGACCGGGGAGCTGTTTTTT.

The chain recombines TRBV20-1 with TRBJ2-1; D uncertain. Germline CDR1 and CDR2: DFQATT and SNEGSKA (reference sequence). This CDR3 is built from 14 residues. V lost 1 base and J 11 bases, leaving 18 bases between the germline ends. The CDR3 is CSARVGSPSSQQFF. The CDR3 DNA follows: TGCAGTGCTAGAGTGGGCAGCCCAAGTAGTCAGCAGTTCTTC.

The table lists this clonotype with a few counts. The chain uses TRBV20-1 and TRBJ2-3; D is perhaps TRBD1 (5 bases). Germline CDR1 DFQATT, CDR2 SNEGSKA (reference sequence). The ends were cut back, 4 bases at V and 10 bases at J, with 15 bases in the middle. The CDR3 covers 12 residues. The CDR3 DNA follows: TGCAGTGCTATTATCAGGGTAACAGCGCAGTATTTT. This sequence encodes CSAIIRVTAQYF.

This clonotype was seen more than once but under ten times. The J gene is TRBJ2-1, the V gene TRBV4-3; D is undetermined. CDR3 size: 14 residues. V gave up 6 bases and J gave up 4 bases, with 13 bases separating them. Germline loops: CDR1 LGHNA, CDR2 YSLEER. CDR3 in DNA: TGCGCCAGCAGACTCGGAAGGTGGTACAATGAGCAGTTCTTC. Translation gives CASRLGRWYNEQFF.

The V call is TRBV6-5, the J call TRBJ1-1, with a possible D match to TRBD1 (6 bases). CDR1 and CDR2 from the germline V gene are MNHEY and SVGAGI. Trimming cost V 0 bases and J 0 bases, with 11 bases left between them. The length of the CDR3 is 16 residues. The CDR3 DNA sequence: TGTGCCAGCAGTTACTCGAGAGGGGGAATGAACACTGAAGCTTTCTTT. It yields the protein CASSYSRGGMNTEAFF.

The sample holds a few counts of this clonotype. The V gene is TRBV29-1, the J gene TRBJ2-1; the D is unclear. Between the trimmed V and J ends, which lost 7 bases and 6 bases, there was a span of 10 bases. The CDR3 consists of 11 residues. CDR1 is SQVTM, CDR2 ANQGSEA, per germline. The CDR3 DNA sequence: TGCAGCGGCCCTTTGGGCAATGAGCAGTTCTTC. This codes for CSGPLGNEQFF.

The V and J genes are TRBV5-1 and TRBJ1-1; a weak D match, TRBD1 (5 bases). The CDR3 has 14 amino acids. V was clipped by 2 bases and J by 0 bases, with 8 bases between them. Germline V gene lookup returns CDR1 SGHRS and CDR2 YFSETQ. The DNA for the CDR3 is TGCGCCAGCAGCTTAGGCAGGGTGAACACTGAAGCTTTCTTT. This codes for CASSLGRVNTEAFF.

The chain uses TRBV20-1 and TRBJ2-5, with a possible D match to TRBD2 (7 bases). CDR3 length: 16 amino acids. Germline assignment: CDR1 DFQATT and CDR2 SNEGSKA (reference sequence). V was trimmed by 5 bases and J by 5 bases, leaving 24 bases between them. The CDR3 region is CSALTRGAGLGETQYF. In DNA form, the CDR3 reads TGCAGTGCTTTAACTCGGGGGGCCGGTTTAGGGGAGACCCAGTACTTC.

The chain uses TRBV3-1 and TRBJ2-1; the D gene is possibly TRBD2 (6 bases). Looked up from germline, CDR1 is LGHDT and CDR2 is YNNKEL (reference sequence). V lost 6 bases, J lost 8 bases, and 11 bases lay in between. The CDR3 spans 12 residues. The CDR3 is CASSRLGDEQFF. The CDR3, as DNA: TGTGCCAGCAGTCGACTAGGGGATGAGCAGTTCTTC.

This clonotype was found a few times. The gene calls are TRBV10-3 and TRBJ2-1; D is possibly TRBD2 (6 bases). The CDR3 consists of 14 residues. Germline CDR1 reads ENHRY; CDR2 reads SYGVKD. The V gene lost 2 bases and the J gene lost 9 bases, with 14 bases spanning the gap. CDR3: CAISEAFRDSEQFF. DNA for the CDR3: TGTGCCATCAGTGAGGCTTTCCGGGACTCTGAGCAGTTCTTC.

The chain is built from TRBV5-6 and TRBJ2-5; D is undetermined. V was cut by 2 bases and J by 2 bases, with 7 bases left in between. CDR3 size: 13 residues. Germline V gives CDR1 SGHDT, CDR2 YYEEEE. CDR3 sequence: CASSLIPQETQYF. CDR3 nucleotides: TGTGCCAGCAGCTTAATCCCACAAGAGACCCAGTACTTC.

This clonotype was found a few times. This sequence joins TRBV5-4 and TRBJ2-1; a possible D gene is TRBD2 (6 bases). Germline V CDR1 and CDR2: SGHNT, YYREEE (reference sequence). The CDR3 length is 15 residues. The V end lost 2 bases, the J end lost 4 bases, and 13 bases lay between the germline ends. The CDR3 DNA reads TGTGCCAGCAGCTTTTCTGGCGGGACTTACAATGAGCAGTTCTTC. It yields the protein CASSFSGGTYNEQFF. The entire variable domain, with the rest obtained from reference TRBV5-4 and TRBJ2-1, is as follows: ETGVTQSPTHLIKTRGQQVTLRCSSQSGHNTVSWYQQALGQGPQFIFQYYREEENGRGNFPPRFSGLQFPNYSSELNVNALELDDSALYLCASSFSGGTYNEQFFGPGTRLTVL.

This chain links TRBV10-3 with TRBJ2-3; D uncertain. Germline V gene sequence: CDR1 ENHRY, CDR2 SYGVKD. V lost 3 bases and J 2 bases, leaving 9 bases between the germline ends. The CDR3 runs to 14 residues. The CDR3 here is CAISDPTTTDTQYF. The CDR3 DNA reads TGTGCCATCAGTGACCCTACCACCACAGATACGCAGTATTTT.

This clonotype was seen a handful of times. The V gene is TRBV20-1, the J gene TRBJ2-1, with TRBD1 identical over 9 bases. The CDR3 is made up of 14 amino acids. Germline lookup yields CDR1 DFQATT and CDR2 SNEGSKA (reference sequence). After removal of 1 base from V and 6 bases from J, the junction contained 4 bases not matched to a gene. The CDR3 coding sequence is TGCAGTGCTAGAGCCGGGACAGGGTCCAATGAGCAGTTCTTC. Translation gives CSARAGTGSNEQFF.

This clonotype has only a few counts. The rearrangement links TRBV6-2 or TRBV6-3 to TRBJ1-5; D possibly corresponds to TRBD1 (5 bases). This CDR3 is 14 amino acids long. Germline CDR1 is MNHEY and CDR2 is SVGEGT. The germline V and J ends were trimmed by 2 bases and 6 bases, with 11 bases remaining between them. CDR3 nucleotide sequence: TGTGCCAGCAGTTACCCGGCAAGGGGTCAGCCCCAGCATTTT. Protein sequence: CASSYPARGQPQHF.